The 20 T cell receptor beta chains in this list originate from one sample, sequenced in a study of cytomegalovirus exposure and HLA in healthy donors. The PCR contained 60 Vbeta and 13 Jbeta primers. Data came from immunoSEQ multiplex PCR; TCRdb stores just in-frame clones and leaves some out. The profile covers under 150,000 clones, with about 60% appearing a single time and 8% to 10% taken by the ten largest. Sequencing used PBMCs. Receptor source: a man aged 40-49 years in good health and CMV-seropositive.

The chain combines TRBV18 with TRBJ2-7, with TRBD1 as a possible D gene (6 bases). V was pared by 3 bases and J by 0 bases, with 12 bases between. The CDR3 is 15 residues long. Germline V gene data show CDR1 as KGHSH and CDR2 as LQKENI. CDR3 region: CASSPRQESSYEQYF. DNA of the CDR3: TGTGCCAGCTCACCGAGACAGGAAAGCTCCTACGAGCAGTACTTC.

V is TRBV7-9 and J is TRBJ2-7, with 7 bases fitting TRBD2. The CDR3 contains 15 residues. Germline lookup yields CDR1 SEHNR and CDR2 FQNEAQ (reference sequence). J was trimmed by 7 bases and V by 6 bases; bases with no gene match: 15. CDR3 protein: CASSSLGGNPREQYF. CDR3 nucleotides: TGTGCCAGCAGTTCCCTGGGGGGGAACCCGCGGGAGCAGTACTTC.

This clone was picked up a small number of times. The chain employs TRBV5-8 and TRBJ2-7; 10 nucleotides line up with TRBD2. CDR3 size: 15 residues. Germline V gene lookup returns CDR1 SGHTS and CDR2 YDEGEE. Trimming at V came to 4 bases and at J to 4 bases, leaving 8 bases not matched to a gene. The CDR3 bases are TGTGCCAGCAGCCGAACTAGCGGGATGGGATACGAGCAGTACTTC. Translating gives CASSRTSGMGYEQYF.

V and J are TRBV29-1 and TRBJ2-5, with D possibly matching TRBD1 (6 bases). CDR1 and CDR2 (germline): SQVTM, ANQGSEA. There are 12 residues in the CDR3. The V end was cut by 4 bases, the J end by 2 bases, with 8 bases between. The CDR3: CSVGGQQETQYF. As DNA, the CDR3 is TGCAGCGTTGGGGGGCAGCAAGAGACCCAGTACTTC.

The V gene is TRBV1, the J gene TRBJ1-4; the table's D call of TRBD1 was not tested on the DNA. TRBV1 is deemed a pseudogene. CDR3 length: 16 residues. CDR3: CTSSFGQAATNEKLFF. The CDR3 DNA reads TGCACCAGCAGCTTTGGACAGGCAGCAACTAATGAAAAACTGTTTTTT.

This clone has a single count. The genes are TRBV11-1 and TRBJ1-1; the match to TRBD1 covers 7 bases. CDR3 length: 14 residues. Trimming removed 3 bases from V and 1 base from J; junction bases left unmatched: 2. In germline, CDR1 is SGHAT, CDR2 FQDESV (reference sequence). CDR3 protein: CASSFGTANTEAFF. CDR3 DNA sequence: TGTGCCAGCAGCTTTGGGACAGCGAACACTGAAGCTTTCTTT.

The CDR3 sequence: CASSQDPSGTYEQYF. In DNA form, the CDR3 reads TGCGCCAGCAGCCAAGATCCGAGCGGGACCTACGAGCAGTACTTC. This chain uses TRBV4-1 with TRBJ2-7; TRBD2 matches 7 bases. CDR1 is MGHRA and CDR2 is YSYEKL in the germline V gene. The CDR3 is 15 residues long. Trimming removed 0 bases from V and 2 bases from J; junction bases left unmatched: 4.

V and J are TRBV7-2 and TRBJ1-5; D call uncertain. Per the germline V gene, CDR1 is SGHTA and CDR2 is FQGNSA. The CDR3 totals 14 residues. V dropped 2 bases and J dropped 8 bases, with 13 bases sitting between them. The DNA for the CDR3 is TGTGCCAGCAGCTTAAACGCGTTCGGGGAGCCCCAGCATTTT. Residues: CASSLNAFGEPQHF.

This chain uses TRBV5-1 with TRBJ1-6; 10 bases are a match to TRBD1. CDR3 length: 14 amino acids. The V gene's germline CDR1 is SGHRS and CDR2 YFSETQ. With V trimmed by 4 bases and J by 7 bases, 2 bases remained unmatched. For the CDR3, the DNA is TGCGCCAGCAGCCCGGGACAGGGGAATTCACCCCTCCACTTT. It yields the protein CASSPGQGNSPLHF.

This clone was recorded only once. This chain joins TRBV2 and TRBJ1-6; TRBD1 might be the D (6 bases). The CDR3 extends over 16 amino acids. CDR1 is SNHLY and CDR2 is FYNNEI in the germline V gene. The germline V and J ends were trimmed by 3 bases and 10 bases, with 19 bases remaining between them. In DNA form, the CDR3 reads TGTGCCAGCAGTGATGGGGGCAGTGAGGCTAACTCACCCCTCCACTTT. Translation: CASSDGGSEANSPLHF. Variable domain in full (rest from reference TRBV2 and TRBJ1-6): EPEVTQTPSHQVTQMGQEVILRCVPISNHLYFYWYRQILGQKVEFLVSFYNNEISEKSEIFDDQFSVERPDGSNFTLKIRSTKLEDSAMYFCASSDGGSEANSPLHFGNGTRLTVT.

The chain couples TRBV5-7 to TRBJ1-5; TRBD1 matches 11 bases. TRBV5-7 is recorded as an ORF, its role being uncertain. Germline trimming cut 4 bases from V and 5 bases from J; bases unmatched to any gene: 8. There are 16 residues in the CDR3. The CDR3 coding sequence is TGTGCCAGCAGCCACCCCCGGGACAGGGGGTATCAGCCCCAGCATTTT. This translates into CASSHPRDRGYQPQHF.

The chain uses TRBV5-1 and TRBJ2-7; TRBD2 is a possible D gene (5 bases). The germline V and J ends were trimmed by 0 bases and 7 bases, with 14 bases remaining between them. CDR3 length: 14 residues. CDR1 and CDR2 from the germline V gene are SGHRS and YFSETQ. The CDR3 DNA reads as TGCGCCAGCAGCTTGGATCCAGACTACGGAGAGCAGTACTTC. It translates to CASSLDPDYGEQYF.

V gene TRBV15 combines with J gene TRBJ2-3; 8 bases line up with TRBD1. V lost 3 bases, J lost 2 bases, and 4 bases stayed unmatched. CDR1 and CDR2 from the germline V gene are LNHNV and YYDKDF (reference sequence). The length of the CDR3 is 15 residues. CDR3 region: CATSSYRGYTDTQYF. CDR3 bases: TGTGCCACCAGCAGTTACAGGGGGTACACAGATACGCAGTATTTT. The variable domain in full, completed from reference TRBV15 and TRBJ2-3, reads DAMVIQNPRYQVTQFGKPVTLSCSQTLNHNVMYWYQQKSSQAPKLLFHYYDKDFNNEADTPDNFQSRRPNTSFCFLDIRSPGLGDTAMYLCATSSYRGYTDTQYFGPGTRLTVL.

The rearrangement links TRBV4-1 to TRBJ2-3; 9 positions agree with TRBD2. The CDR3 is made up of 16 amino acids. J was trimmed by 2 bases and V by 2 bases; bases with no gene match: 5. CDR1 is MGHRA and CDR2 is YSYEKL in the germline V gene. CDR3 region: CASSQPPSGDTDTQYF. CDR3 in DNA: TGCGCCAGCAGCCAACCTCCTAGCGGGGACACAGATACGCAGTATTTT.

The chain couples TRBV5-6 to TRBJ2-7; D is possibly TRBD1 (5 bases). This CDR3 is 15 amino acids long. Germline V CDR1 and CDR2: SGHDT, YYEEEE. Trimming shortened V by 1 base and J by 2 bases, and 13 bases separated the two germline ends. The CDR3 nucleotides read TGTGCCAGCAGCTTGCTGGACACTACCGCCTACGAGCAGTACTTC. It is translated as CASSLLDTTAYEQYF.

Here the CDR3 reads CASRLLDTGELFF. The CDR3 nucleotides read TGTGCCAGCCGACTCCTTGACACCGGGGAGCTGTTTTTT. The J gene is TRBJ2-2, the V gene TRBV2; D call uncertain. The germline V and J ends were trimmed by 8 bases and 3 bases, with 10 bases remaining between them. The CDR3 is 13 amino acids. Germline V lookup: CDR1 SNHLY, CDR2 FYNNEI.

The genes are TRBV9 and TRBJ2-4; TRBD2 matches at 12 bases. Per the germline V gene, CDR1 is SGDLS and CDR2 is YYNGEE. The CDR3 is 16 amino acids. The V gene end was trimmed by 1 base and the J gene end by 6 bases; junction bases not matched to a gene: 5. The DNA of the CDR3 is TGTGCCAGCAGCGTACTAGCGGGGGGGCCGGGAAACATTCAGTACTTC. Its translation is CASSVLAGGPGNIQYF.

This chain links TRBV6-1 with TRBJ1-4; tentative D call: TRBD1 (6 bases). The V and J ends lost 4 bases and 0 bases respectively, with 15 bases between them. This CDR3 spans 17 amino acids. The germline CDR1 and CDR2 sequences are MNHNS and SASEGT. The CDR3 nucleotides are TGTGCCAGCAGTGGAGGACAGACTCGAACAACTAATGAAAAACTGTTTTTT. It translates to CASSGGQTRTTNEKLFF.

This clone was seen only a few times. The V call is TRBV5-1, the J call TRBJ2-5; 10 bases fit TRBD1. The DNA end favors TRBJ2-7, so the J call may be wrong. Germline V gene sequence: CDR1 SGHRS, CDR2 YFSETQ. The CDR3 spans 14 residues. CDR3 loop: CASNPGTGAYEQYF. The CDR3 DNA reads as TGCGCCAGCAACCCGGGGACAGGGGCCTACGAGCAGTACTTC.

The V and J genes are TRBV11-3 and TRBJ2-1; the match to TRBD1 covers 11 bases. The CDR3 extends over 16 amino acids. With V trimmed by 2 bases and J by 4 bases, 4 bases remained unmatched. Germline V CDR1 and CDR2: SGHNT, YENEEA. Written as DNA, the CDR3 is TGTGCCAGCAGCTTATGGGGGGACAGGGGGTACAATGAGCAGTTCTTC. Its protein is CASSLWGDRGYNEQFF.